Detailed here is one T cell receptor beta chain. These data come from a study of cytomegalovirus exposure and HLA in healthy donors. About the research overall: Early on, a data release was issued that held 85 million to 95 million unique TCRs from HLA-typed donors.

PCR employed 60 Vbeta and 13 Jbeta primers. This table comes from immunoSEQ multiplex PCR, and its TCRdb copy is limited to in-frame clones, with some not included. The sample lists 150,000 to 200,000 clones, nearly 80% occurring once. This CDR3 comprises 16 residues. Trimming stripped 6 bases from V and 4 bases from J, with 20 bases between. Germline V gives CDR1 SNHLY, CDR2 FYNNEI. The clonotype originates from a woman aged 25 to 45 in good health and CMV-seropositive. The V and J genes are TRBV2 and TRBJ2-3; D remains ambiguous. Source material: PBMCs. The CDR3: CASRAPTERRSDTQYF. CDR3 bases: TGTGCCAGCAGGGCCCCCACAGAAAGAAGGTCAGATACGCAGTATTTT.